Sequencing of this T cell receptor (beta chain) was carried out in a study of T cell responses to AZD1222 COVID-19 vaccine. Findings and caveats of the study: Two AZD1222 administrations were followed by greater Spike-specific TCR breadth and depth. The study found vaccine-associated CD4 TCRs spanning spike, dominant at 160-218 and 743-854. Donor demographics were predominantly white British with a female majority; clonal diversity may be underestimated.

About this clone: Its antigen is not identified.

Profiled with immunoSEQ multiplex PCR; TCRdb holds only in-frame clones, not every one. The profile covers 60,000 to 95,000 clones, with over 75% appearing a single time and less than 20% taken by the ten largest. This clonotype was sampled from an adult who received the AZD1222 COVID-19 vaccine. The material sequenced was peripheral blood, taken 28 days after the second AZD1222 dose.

CDR3 nucleotide sequence: TGTGCCAGCAGCCAACCGGGAGGGGTCGGGTACGGGGAGACCCAGTACTTC. Translating it yields CASSQPGGVGYGETQYF. The rearrangement joins TRBV7-8 to TRBJ2-5, with TRBD2 identical over 8 bases. Looked up from germline, CDR1 is SGHVS and CDR2 is FQNEAQ. The CDR3 extends over 17 amino acids. V shed 5 bases, J shed 5 bases, and the junction held 16 bases outside the gene matches.